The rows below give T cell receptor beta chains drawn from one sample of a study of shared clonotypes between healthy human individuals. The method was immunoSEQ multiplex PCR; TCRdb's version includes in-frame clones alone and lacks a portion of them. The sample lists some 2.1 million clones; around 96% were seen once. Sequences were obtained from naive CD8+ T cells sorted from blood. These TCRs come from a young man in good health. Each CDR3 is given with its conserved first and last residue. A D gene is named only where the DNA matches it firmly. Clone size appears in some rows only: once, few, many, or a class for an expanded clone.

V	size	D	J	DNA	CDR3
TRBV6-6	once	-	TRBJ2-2	TGTGCCAGCAGTTCTCCCTCGGCCGGCGGGGAGCTGTTTTTT	CASSSPSAGGELFF
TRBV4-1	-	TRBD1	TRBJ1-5	TGCGCCAGCAGCCAAGGACAGGGGAGTTGGCCCCAGCATTTT	CASSQGQGSWPQHF
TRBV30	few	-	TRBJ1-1	TGTGCCTGGAGCCGGAACACTGAAGCTTTCTTT	CAWSRNTEAFF
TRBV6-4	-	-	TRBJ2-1	TGTGCCAGCAGTGACTACTCGGGAGTAGGGGATGAGCAGTTCTTC	CASSDYSGVGDEQFF
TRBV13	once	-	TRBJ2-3	TGTGCCAGCAGCTCCCTACTGGGAGGCGCGACAGATACGCAGTATTTT	CASSSLLGGATDTQYF
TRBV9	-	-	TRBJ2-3	TGTGCCAGCAGCGTAGGAGGGGGACTTCACACAGATACGCAGTATTTT	CASSVGGGLHTDTQYF
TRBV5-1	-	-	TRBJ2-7	TGCGCCAGCAGCTTGAGATCTTCCTACGAGCAGTACTTC	CASSLRSSYEQYF
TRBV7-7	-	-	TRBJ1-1	TGTGCTAGCAGCTTGGATCGCCTGGGGGGGAACACTGAAGCTTTCTTT	CASSLDRLGGNTEAFF
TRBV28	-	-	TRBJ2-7	TGTGCCAGCAGTTTATTTAGAGGAGATTTGGTCGGCGAGCAGTACTTC	CASSLFRGDLVGEQYF
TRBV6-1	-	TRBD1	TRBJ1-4	TGTGCCAGCAGTGAATACGACAGGGATGGTGCTAATGAAAAACTGTTTTTT	CASSEYDRDGANEKLFF
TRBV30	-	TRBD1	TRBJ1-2	TGTGCCTGGAGTGTAGCCGACAGGGAAAACTATGGCTACACCTTC	CAWSVADRENYGYTF
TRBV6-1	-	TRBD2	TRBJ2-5	TGTGCCAGCAGTGTACTAGCGGGAGGGCAAGAGACCCAGTACTTC	CASSVLAGGQETQYF
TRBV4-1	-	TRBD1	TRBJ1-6	TGCGCCAGCAGCCAAGACGAGGGGGCCACGAGCTCCTATAATTCACCCCTCCACTTT	CASSQDEGATSSYNSPLHF
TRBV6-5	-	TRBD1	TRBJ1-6	TGTGCCAGCAGCCAAGGGACAGGCGCGCATTCACCCCTCCACTTT	CASSQGTGAHSPLHF
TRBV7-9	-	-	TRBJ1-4	TGTGCCAGCAGCCACTTACTGGATGAAAAACTGTTTTTT	CASSHLLDEKLFF
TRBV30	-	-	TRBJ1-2	TGTGCCTGGAGTGGTCGAGAGGGGAATGGCTACACCTTC	CAWSGREGNGYTF
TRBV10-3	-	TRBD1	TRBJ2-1	TGTGCCATCAGTGATTGGACAGGGAGCGAGCAGTTCTTC	CAISDWTGSEQFF
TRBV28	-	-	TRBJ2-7	TGTGCCAGCAGTTTGGACCCACACACCTACGAGCAGTACTTC	CASSLDPHTYEQYF
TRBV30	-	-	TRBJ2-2	TGTGCCTGGGACGTAAACACCGGGGAGCTGTTTTTT	CAWDVNTGELFF
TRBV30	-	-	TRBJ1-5	TGTGCCTGGAGTGTACGCGGCAAGGGGGAAGGAGGTCAGCCCCAGCATTTT	CAWSVRGKGEGGQPQHF
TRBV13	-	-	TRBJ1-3	TGTGCCAGCAGCGCCCCTACGGCGGAAGGGGGAAACACCATATATTTT	CASSAPTAEGGNTIYF
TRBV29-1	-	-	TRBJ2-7	TGCAGCGTCGAAGACGGCTCCTACGAGCAGTACTTC	CSVEDGSYEQYF
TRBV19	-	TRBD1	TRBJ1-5	TGTGCCAGTAGTATGGGTAGGGGGCCGTATCAGCCCCAGCATTTT	CASSMGRGPYQPQHF
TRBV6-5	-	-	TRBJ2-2	TGTGCCAGCAGTTATAGGGACACCGGGGAGCTGTTTTTT	CASSYRDTGELFF
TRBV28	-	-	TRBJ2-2	TGTGCCAGCAGTTACATCACGGGAGAACTTGGGGCGGACACCGGGGAGCTGTTTTTT	CASSYITGELGADTGELFF
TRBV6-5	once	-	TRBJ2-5	TGTGCCAGCAGTTGGGACTCCGGGATGGAGACCCAGTACTTC	CASSWDSGMETQYF
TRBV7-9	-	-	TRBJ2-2	TGTGCCAGCAGCCCGAGTGGGAGCATGTTCACCGGGGAGCTGTTTTTT	CASSPSGSMFTGELFF
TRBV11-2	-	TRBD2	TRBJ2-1	TGTGCCAGCACTGGGGGGGGACTAGCGGGCACTGAGCAGTTCTTC	CASTGGGLAGTEQFF
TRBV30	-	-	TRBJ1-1	TGTGCCTGTTCGGACCCTAACACTGAAGCTTTCTTT	CACSDPNTEAFF
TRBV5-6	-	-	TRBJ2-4	TGTGCCAGCACCCCGGGCGGGGCAGCTTTAGCCAAAAACATTCAGTACTTC	CASTPGGAALAKNIQYF
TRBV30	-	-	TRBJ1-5	TGTGCCTGGAGTGTACAAGGAAAGGGAAATCAGCCCCAGCATTTT	CAWSVQGKGNQPQHF
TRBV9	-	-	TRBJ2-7	TGTGCCAGCAGCGCGGACAGAACAGTAGAGCAGTACTTC	CASSADRTVEQYF
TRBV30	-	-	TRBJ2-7	TGTGCCTGGAGTGGGGACATAAGATCTCTTACCTACGAGCAGTACTTC	CAWSGDIRSLTYEQYF
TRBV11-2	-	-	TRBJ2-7	TGTGCCAGCAGCTCGCTCTTGACCTACGAGCAGTACTTC	CASSSLLTYEQYF
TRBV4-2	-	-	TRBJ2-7	TGTGCCAGCAGCCAAGGGCGGTGGTCCCTCGGGTACGAGCAGTACTTC	CASSQGRWSLGYEQYF
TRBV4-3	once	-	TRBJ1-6	TGCGCCAGCAGCCAAGTTTCTTCCTACTCCTATAATTCACCCCTCCACTTT	CASSQVSSYSYNSPLHF
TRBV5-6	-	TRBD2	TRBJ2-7	TGTGCCAGCAGCTTTGGGGTGACTAGCGGGACCTACGAGCAGTACTTC	CASSFGVTSGTYEQYF
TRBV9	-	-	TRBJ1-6	TGTGCCAGCAGCCCCCGGGGGGGGGCCCCGAATTCACCCCTCCACTTT	CASSPRGGAPNSPLHF
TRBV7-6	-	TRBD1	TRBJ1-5	TGTGCCAGCAGCCTAGGACAGGGACTTTATAGCAATCAGCCCCAGCATTTT	CASSLGQGLYSNQPQHF
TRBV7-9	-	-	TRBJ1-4	TGTGCCAGCAGCTTAGGACTAGGGGGGGAAGGCGAAAAACTGTTTTTT	CASSLGLGGEGEKLFF
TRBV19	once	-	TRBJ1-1	TGTGCCAGTAGTTTTACGTTGGGAAGGACTGAAGCTTTCTTT	CASSFTLGRTEAFF
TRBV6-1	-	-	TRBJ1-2	TGTGCCAGCAGTTTGCGACAGAAACCGCTCTATGGCTACACCTTC	CASSLRQKPLYGYTF
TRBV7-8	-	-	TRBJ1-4	TGTGCCAGCAGCCCGATCGCTTCGGGGGATAATGAAAAACTGTTTTTT	CASSPIASGDNEKLFF
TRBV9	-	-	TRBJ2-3	TGTGCCAGCAGCAGCGGCTCTAGCACAGATACGCAGTATTTT	CASSSGSSTDTQYF
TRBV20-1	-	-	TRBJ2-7	TGCAGTGCTAGAGAGGTAGGCGAGCAGTACTTC	CSAREVGEQYF
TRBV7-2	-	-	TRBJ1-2	TGTGCCAGCAGCTTAGAGGGGGAAGACAGCGAGTCAGGCTATGGCTACACCTTC	CASSLEGEDSESGYGYTF
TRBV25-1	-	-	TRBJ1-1	TGTGCCAGCAGTGAGAATTTCCTCTTGGCTGAAGCTTTCTTT	CASSENFLLAEAFF
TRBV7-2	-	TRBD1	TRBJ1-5	TGTGCCAGCAGCTCCGGACAGGGCTGGCAGCCCCAGCATTTT	CASSSGQGWQPQHF
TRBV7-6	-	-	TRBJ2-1	TGTGCCAGCAGCTTATCCTATTCCTACAATGAGCAGTTCTTC	CASSLSYSYNEQFF
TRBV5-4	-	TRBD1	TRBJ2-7	TGTGCCAGCAGCTTAGACAGGGGGCCTTACGAGCAGTACTTC	CASSLDRGPYEQYF
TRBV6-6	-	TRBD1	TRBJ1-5	TGTGCCAGTACAGGGGGTTTAGGCAATCAGCCCCAGCATTTT	CASTGGLGNQPQHF
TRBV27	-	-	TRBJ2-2	TGTGCCAGCAGTTTCGACAGCCGCGGCACCGGGGAGCTGTTTTTT	CASSFDSRGTGELFF
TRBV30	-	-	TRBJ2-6	TGTGCCTGGAGATTCCAGCACTCTGGGGCCAACGTCCTGACTTTC	CAWRFQHSGANVLTF
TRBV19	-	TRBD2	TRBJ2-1	TGTGCCAGTAGTATTGAGGTGGGGACTACCAATGAGCAGTTCTTC	CASSIEVGTTNEQFF
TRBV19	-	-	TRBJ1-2	TGTGCCAGTAGTATCTTCCCTTCCTCTAACTATGGCTACACCTTC	CASSIFPSSNYGYTF
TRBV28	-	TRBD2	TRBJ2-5	TGTGCCAGCAGTTTGGTCAGCGGGGGGGCTGTCCAAGAGACCCAGTACTTC	CASSLVSGGAVQETQYF
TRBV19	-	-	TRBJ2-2	TGTGCCAGTAGTATCGGGGAAACGAACACCGGGGAGCTGTTTTTT	CASSIGETNTGELFF
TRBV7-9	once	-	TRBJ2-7	TGTGCCAGCAGCTTGGCGTTTGAGCAGTACTTC	CASSLAFEQYF
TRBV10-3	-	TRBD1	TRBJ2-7	TGTGCCATCAGTGGCCGGGACAGCTACGAGCAGTACTTC	CAISGRDSYEQYF
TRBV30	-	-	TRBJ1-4	TGTGCCTGTGGTCTACTGTTTTTT	CACGLLFF